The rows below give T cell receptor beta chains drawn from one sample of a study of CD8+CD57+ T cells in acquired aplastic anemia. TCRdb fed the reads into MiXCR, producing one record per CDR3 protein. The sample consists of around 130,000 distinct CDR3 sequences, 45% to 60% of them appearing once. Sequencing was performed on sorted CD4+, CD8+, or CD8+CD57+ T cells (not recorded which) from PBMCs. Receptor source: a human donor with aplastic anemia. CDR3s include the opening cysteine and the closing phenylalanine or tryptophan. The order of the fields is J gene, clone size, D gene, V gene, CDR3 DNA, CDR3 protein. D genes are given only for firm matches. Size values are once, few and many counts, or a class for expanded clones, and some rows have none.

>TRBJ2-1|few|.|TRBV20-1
TGCAGTGCTAGAGATAGGGAGCAGTTCTTC
CSARDREQFF
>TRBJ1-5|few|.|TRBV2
TGTGCCAGCAGTTTTCGTGGGGCGAACAATCAGCCCCAGCATTTT
CASSFRGANNQPQHF
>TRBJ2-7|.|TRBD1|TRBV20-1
TGCAGTGCTGCCGGGACAGATATTACCTACGAGCAGTACTTC
CSAAGTDITYEQYF
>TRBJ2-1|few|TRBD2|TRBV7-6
TGTGCCAGCAGCCTTATGGGACTAGCGGGAGAGAGTGAGCAGTTCTTC
CASSLMGLAGESEQFF
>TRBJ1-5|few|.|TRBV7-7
TGTGCTAGCAGCTTAGGACAGAATCAGCCCCAGCATTTT
CASSLGQNQPQHF
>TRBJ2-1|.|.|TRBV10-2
TGCGCCAGCAGGGCTGTCCGGGGGGCCTCGGACAATGAGCAGTTCTTC
CASRAVRGASDNEQFF
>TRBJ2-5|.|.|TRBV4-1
TGCGCCAGCAGCCAACTACGGTGGGGGGCCAAGTACTTC
CASSQLRWGAKYF
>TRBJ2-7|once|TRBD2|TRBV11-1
TGTGCCAGCAGCCAAGATTCCACTAGCGGGGTGGGAGAGCAGTACTTC
CASSQDSTSGVGEQYF
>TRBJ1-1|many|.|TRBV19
TGTGCCAGTAGTCGGGGGACTGAAGCTTTCTTT
CASSRGTEAFF
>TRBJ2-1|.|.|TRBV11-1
TGTGCCAGCAGCCCAAAGCTGGGAGGAGGGCACAATGAGCAGTTCTTC
CASSPKLGGGHNEQFF
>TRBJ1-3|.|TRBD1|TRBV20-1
TGCAGTGCTTCGACAGGGGACAGAAACACCATATATTTT
CSASTGDRNTIYF
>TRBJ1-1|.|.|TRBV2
TGTGCCAGCACCAAGTGGGATACTGAAGCTTTCTTT
CASTKWDTEAFF
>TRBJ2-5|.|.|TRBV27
TGTGCCAGCAGTTTATACTATCGAGAGACCCAGTACTTC
CASSLYYRETQYF
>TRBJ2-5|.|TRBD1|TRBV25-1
TGTGCCAGCAGCGAACGTCCACAGGGGCTTACGCAAGAGACCCAGTACTTC
CASSERPQGLTQETQYF
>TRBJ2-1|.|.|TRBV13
TGTGCCAGCAGCGACCCTAACTCCTACAATGAGCAGTTCTTC
CASSDPNSYNEQFF
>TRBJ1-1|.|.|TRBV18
TGTGCCAGCTCAACCGGGGTGTCAGCTGAAGCTTTCTTT
CASSTGVSAEAFF
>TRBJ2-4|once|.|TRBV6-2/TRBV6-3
TGTGCCAGCAGGGATGTTAAGGATAGGAAGGCGGGTGGCAAAAACATTCAGTACTTC
CASRDVKDRKAGGKNIQYF